This TCR beta chain was identified during a study of control samples from healthy donors and cancer patients. V was clipped by 1 base and J by 0 bases, with 13 bases between them. The CDR3 runs to 16 residues. Germline loops: CDR1 SGHRS, CDR2 YFSETQ. Generated by immunoSEQ multiplex PCR, the TCRdb table keeps only in-frame clones and is missing some. The sample has about 160,000 clones; around nine tenths are singletons. This clonotype was sampled from a woman between 25 and 40 years old in good health. The chain links TRBV5-1 to TRBJ2-5, with TRBD1 as a possible D gene (5 bases). The source material was blood. The CDR3 is CASSLKGNRNQETQYF. The CDR3 nucleotides read TGCGCCAGCAGCTTGAAGGGTAACAGGAACCAAGAGACCCAGTACTTC.